These 9 T cell receptor beta chains were all obtained from the same sample, sequenced in a study of OX40 agonist ivuxolimab in advanced cancers. Libraries were prepared by immunoSEQ multiplex PCR; TCRdb keeps only in-frame clonotypes and omits some of them. The data hold under 95,000 clones, with roughly 82% observed a single time. The sequencing here drew on CD4+ or CD8+ T cells sorted from blood, taken in a trial of the OX40 agonist ivuxolimab. Receptors originate from an adult with an advanced solid tumor such as melanoma, head and neck, liver or kidney cancer.

A remark on this clone: One junction end disagrees with the germline gene, perhaps due to a read error. J is TRBJ1-2 and V is TRBV5-5; D remains ambiguous. Germline lookup yields CDR1 SGHKS and CDR2 YYEKEE (reference sequence). The CDR3 spans 13 residues. The chain's CDR3 is CASSLANRRGYTF. CDR3 coding DNA: TGTGCCAGCAGTTTGGCCAATAGACGGGGCTACACCTTC.

This clone was counted a few times. The J gene is TRBJ1-1, the V gene TRBV27; the D gene is possibly TRBD1 (5 bases). This CDR3 has 13 amino acids. Between the trimmed V and J ends, which lost 6 bases and 2 bases, there was a span of 10 bases. The germline V gene has CDR1 MNHEY and CDR2 SMNVEV (reference sequence). The CDR3 region is CASSYDSNTEAFF. As DNA, the CDR3 is TGTGCCAGCAGCTACGACAGTAACACTGAAGCTTTCTTT.

The chain is built from TRBV15 and TRBJ1-5; D not resolved. Germline V gene data show CDR1 as LNHNV and CDR2 as YYDKDF (reference sequence). The length of the CDR3 is 15 residues. V lost 0 bases and J 0 bases, leaving 6 bases between the germline ends. In DNA, the CDR3 is TGTGCCACCAGCAGAGAGAAGGATAGCAATCAGCCCCAGCATTTT. Encoded protein: CATSREKDSNQPQHF.

The chain joins TRBV13 to TRBJ2-3, with TRBD2 matching over 8 bases. Germline V gene data show CDR1 as PRHDT and CDR2 as FYEKMQ (reference sequence). The trim removed 5 bases at V and 1 base at J, leaving 2 bases unmatched. This CDR3 is built from 14 residues. DNA of the CDR3: TGTGCCAGCAGCAGAGCGGGAGGCACAGATACGCAGTATTTT. Amino acids: CASSRAGGTDTQYF. Together with reference TRBV13 and TRBJ2-3, the CDR3 gives the full variable domain: AAGVIQSPRHLIKEKRETATLKCYPIPRHDTVYWYQQGPGQDPQFLISFYEKMQSDKGSIPDRFSAQQFSDYHSELNMSSLELGDSALYFCASSRAGGTDTQYFGPGTRLTVL.

The chain carries TRBV4-1 and TRBJ2-7; 7 positions agree with TRBD1. Per the germline V gene, CDR1 is MGHRA and CDR2 is YSYEKL. Trimming cost V 1 base and J 3 bases; bases outside gene matches: 9. This CDR3 spans 16 amino acids. The CDR3 bases are TGCGCCAGCAGCCAAGGTGCGACAGGGCAGTTCTACGAGCAGTACTTC. Protein product: CASSQGATGQFYEQYF.

The genes are TRBV5-5 and TRBJ1-4, with D possibly being TRBD1 (5 bases). The V gene lost 3 bases and the J gene lost 7 bases, with 16 bases spanning the gap. Germline CDR1 is SGHKS and CDR2 is YYEKEE (reference sequence). The CDR3 runs to 15 residues. The CDR3: CASSWAGARSEKLFF. CDR3 coding DNA: TGTGCCAGCAGCTGGGCCGGGGCGCGAAGTGAAAAACTGTTTTTT.

The table lists this clone with a count of one. This sequence joins TRBV30 and TRBJ1-1; 7 nucleotides align to TRBD1. The CDR3 is 12 residues long. Per the germline V gene, CDR1 is GTSNPN and CDR2 is SVGIG (reference sequence). V shed 5 bases, J shed 11 bases, and the junction held 11 bases outside the gene matches. CDR3 sequence: CAWWEGAFHAFF. In DNA, the CDR3 is TGTGCCTGGTGGGAGGGGGCGTTTCACGCTTTCTTT.

The V gene is TRBV7-8, the J gene TRBJ2-1, with D perhaps TRBD2 (5 bases). The CDR3 extends over 15 amino acids. The germline V gene has CDR1 SGHVS and CDR2 FQNEAQ. The V gene lost 5 bases and the J gene lost 5 bases, with 16 bases spanning the gap. The CDR3: CASSLITGMDNEQFF. DNA for the CDR3: TGTGCCAGCAGCCTGATCACGGGGATGGACAATGAGCAGTTCTTC.

This chain connects TRBV6-5 to TRBJ2-7; 16 bases line up with TRBD2. This CDR3 comprises 12 residues. Germline V gene data show CDR1 as MNHEY and CDR2 as SVGAGI. The CDR3 DNA reads as TGTGCCAGCAGTACTGGGACTAGCGGGAGGGCCGTC. Amino acid sequence: CASSTGTSGRAV.